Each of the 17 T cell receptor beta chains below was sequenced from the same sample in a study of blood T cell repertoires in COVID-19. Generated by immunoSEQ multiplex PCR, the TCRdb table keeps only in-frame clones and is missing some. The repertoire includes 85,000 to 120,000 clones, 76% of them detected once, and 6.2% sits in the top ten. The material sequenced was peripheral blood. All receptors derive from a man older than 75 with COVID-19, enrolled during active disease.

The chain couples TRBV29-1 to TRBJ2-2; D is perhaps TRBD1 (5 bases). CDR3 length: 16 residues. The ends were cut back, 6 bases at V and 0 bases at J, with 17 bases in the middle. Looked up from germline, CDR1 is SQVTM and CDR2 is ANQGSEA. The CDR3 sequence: CSVQLGRPSNTGELFF. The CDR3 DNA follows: TGCAGCGTGCAACTGGGGCGCCCCTCGAACACCGGGGAGCTGTTTTTT.

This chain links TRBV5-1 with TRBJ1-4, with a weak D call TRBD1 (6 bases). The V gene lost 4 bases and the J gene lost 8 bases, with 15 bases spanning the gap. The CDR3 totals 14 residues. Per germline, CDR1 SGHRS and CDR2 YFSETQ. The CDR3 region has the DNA TGCGCCAGCAGCGATCAGGGGATGAGAGAAAAACTGTTTTTT. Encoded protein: CASSDQGMREKLFF. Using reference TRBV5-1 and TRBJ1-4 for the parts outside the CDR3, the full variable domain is KAGVTQTPRYLIKTRGQQVTLSCSPISGHRSVSWYQQTPGQGLQFLFEYFSETQRNKGNFPGRFSGRQFSNSRSEMNVSTLELGDSALYLCASSDQGMREKLFFGSGTQLSVL.

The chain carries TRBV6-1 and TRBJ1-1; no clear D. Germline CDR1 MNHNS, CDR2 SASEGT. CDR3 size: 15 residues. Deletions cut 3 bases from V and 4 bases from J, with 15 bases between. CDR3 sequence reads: CASSEEHSVATEAFF. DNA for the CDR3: TGTGCCAGCAGTGAGGAGCATTCGGTGGCCACTGAAGCTTTCTTT.

The DNA of the CDR3 is TGTGCCAGCAGCTTAGCTACTCTTACCGGACTTGGGGTTAGAGACAATGAGCAGTTCTTC. It specifies CASSLATLTGLGVRDNEQFF. The V call is TRBV7-2, the J call TRBJ2-1; D may be TRBD2 (5 bases). The CDR3 extends over 20 amino acids. V gave up 0 bases and J gave up 5 bases, with 26 bases separating them. The germline gives CDR1 SGHTA, CDR2 FQGNSA. Filled out from reference TRBV7-2 and TRBJ2-1, the complete variable domain reads GAGVSQSPSNKVTEKGKDVELRCDPISGHTALYWYRQSLGQGLEFLIYFQGNSAPDKSGLPSDRFSAERTGGSVSTLTIQRTQQEDSAVYLCASSLATLTGLGVRDNEQFFGPGTRLTVL.

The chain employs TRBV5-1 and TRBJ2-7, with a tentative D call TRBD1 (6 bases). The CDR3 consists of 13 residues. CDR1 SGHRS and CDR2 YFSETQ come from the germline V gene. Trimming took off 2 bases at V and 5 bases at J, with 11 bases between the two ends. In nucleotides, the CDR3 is TGCGCCAGCAGCTTCACTACAGGGAACGAGCAGTACTTC. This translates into CASSFTTGNEQYF. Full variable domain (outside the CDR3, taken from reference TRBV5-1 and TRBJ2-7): KAGVTQTPRYLIKTRGQQVTLSCSPISGHRSVSWYQQTPGQGLQFLFEYFSETQRNKGNFPGRFSGRQFSNSRSEMNVSTLELGDSALYLCASSFTTGNEQYFGPGTRLTVT.

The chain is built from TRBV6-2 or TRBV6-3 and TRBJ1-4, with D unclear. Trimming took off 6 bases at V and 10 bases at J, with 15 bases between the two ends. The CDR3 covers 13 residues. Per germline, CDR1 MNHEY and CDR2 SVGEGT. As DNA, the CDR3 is TGTGCCAGCAGCCCCATCCAGCTAGGAAAACTGTTTTTT. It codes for CASSPIQLGKLFF.

The CDR3 DNA follows: TGTGCCAGCAGCTCAGGACAGGGGGGGTGGTATGGCTACACCTTC. Its translation: CASSSGQGGWYGYTF. This chain links TRBV7-2 with TRBJ1-2; 10 bases fit TRBD1. Germline V lookup: CDR1 SGHTA, CDR2 FQGNSA. The CDR3 covers 15 residues. V lost 4 bases and J lost 5; bases outside the gene matches: 7.

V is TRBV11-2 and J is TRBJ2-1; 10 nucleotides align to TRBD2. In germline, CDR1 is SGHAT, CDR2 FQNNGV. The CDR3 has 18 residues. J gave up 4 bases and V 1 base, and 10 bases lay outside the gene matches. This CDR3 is CASSLGASGSSGYNEQFF. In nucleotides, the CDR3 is TGTGCCAGCAGCTTAGGGGCTAGCGGGAGTTCTGGTTACAATGAGCAGTTCTTC.

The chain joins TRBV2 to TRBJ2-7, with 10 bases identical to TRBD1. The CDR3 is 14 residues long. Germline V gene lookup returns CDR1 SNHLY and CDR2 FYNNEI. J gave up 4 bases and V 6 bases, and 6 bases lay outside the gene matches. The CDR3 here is CASRMTGGNYEQYF. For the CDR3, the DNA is TGTGCCAGCAGGATGACAGGGGGCAATTACGAGCAGTACTTC.

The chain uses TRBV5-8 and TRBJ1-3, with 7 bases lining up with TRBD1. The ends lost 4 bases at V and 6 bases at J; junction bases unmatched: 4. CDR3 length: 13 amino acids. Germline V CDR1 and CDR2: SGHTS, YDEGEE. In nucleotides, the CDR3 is TGTGCCAGCAGCCCAACAGGGGTAAACACCATATATTTT. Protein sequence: CASSPTGVNTIYF.

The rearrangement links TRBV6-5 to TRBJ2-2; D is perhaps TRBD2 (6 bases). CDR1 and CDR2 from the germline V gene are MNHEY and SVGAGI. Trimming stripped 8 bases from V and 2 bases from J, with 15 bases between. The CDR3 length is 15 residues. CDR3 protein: CASSRGTLNTGELFF. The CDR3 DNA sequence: TGTGCCAGCTCCCGTGGGACTCTTAACACCGGGGAGCTGTTTTTT.

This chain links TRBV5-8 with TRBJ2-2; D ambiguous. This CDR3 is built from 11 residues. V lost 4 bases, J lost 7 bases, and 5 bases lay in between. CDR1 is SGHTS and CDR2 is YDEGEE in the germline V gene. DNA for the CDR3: TGTGCCAGCAGCCCCTACGGGGAGCTGTTTTTT. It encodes CASSPYGELFF.

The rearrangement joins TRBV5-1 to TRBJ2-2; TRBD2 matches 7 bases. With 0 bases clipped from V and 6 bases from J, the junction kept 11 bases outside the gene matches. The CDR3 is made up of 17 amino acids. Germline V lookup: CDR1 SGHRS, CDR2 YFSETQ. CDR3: CASSLETIGAGPGELFF. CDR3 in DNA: TGCGCCAGCAGCTTGGAGACAATAGGAGCGGGACCCGGGGAGCTGTTTTTT. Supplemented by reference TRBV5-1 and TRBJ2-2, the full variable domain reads KAGVTQTPRYLIKTRGQQVTLSCSPISGHRSVSWYQQTPGQGLQFLFEYFSETQRNKGNFPGRFSGRQFSNSRSEMNVSTLELGDSALYLCASSLETIGAGPGELFFGEGSRLTVL.

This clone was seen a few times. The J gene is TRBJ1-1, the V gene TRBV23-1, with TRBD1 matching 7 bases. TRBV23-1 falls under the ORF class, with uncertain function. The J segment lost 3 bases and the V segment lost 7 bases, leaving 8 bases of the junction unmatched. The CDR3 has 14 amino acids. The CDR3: CASTGGGRDTEAFF. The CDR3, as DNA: TGCGCCAGCACGGGAGGGGGCAGGGACACTGAAGCTTTCTTT.

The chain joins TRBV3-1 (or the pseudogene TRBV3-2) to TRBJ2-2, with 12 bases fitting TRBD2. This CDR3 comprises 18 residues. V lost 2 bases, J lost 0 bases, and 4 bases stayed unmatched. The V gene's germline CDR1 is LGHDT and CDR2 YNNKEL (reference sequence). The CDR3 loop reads CASSQIRTSGANTGELFF. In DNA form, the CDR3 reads TGTGCCAGCAGCCAAATAAGGACTAGCGGGGCGAACACCGGGGAGCTGTTTTTT.

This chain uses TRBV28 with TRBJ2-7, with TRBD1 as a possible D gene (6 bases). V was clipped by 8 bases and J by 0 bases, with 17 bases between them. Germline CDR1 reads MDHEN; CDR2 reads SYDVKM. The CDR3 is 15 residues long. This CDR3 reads CASSIEGESSYEQYF. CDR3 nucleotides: TGTGCCAGCTCGATCGAGGGGGAGAGCTCCTACGAGCAGTACTTC.

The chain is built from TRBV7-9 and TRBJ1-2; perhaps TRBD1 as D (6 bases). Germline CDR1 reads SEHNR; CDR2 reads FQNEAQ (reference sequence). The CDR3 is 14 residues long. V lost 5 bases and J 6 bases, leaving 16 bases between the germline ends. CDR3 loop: CASSPGAGAHGYTF. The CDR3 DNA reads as TGTGCCAGCAGCCCCGGGGCAGGGGCGCATGGCTACACCTTC.